This T cell receptor (beta chain) was sequenced in a study of cytomegalovirus exposure and HLA in healthy donors. As regards this clone: Its antigen is as yet unknown.

This CDR3 contains 15 residues. The germline CDR1 and CDR2 sequences are MNHEY and SVGAGI. The PCR used 60 Vbeta and 13 Jbeta primers. In the original analysis: An analysis that came later counted around 80 million unique TCR beta chains, around 10 million shared. Produced via immunoSEQ multiplex PCR; TCRdb's table is partial and in-frame only. V and J calls and clone size follow that table, whereas D and trimming were derived from the DNA. The data show approximately 170,000 clones, about three quarters seen once. Study results and caveats: The study assumed roughly uniform donor sequencing depth for presence/absence analyses.

The sample comprised PBMCs. The chain joins TRBV6-5 to TRBJ2-5, with D unresolved. With the DNA end fitting TRBJ2-7 better, the J assignment may be wrong. The sequence came from a middle-aged woman in good health and CMV-seropositive. The CDR3 sequence is CASSYSWALSYEQYF. CDR3 nucleotides: TGTGCCAGCAGTTACTCTTGGGCCCTCTCCTACGAGCAGTACTTC.